These 28 T cell receptor beta chains share one sample of origin, sequenced in a study of blood T cell repertoires in COVID-19. Sequencing was performed with immunoSEQ multiplex PCR; in TCRdb, only in-frame clones are kept and a portion is missing. The table has 50,000 to 55,000 clones, about 83% seen once. The sequencing input was peripheral blood. The receptor set was obtained from a woman of 80 years or more with acute or convalescent COVID-19.

The J gene is TRBJ2-7, the V gene TRBV11-2; TRBD2 agrees at 9 bases. J lost 6 bases, V lost 0 bases, and 6 bases had no gene match. Germline CDR1 SGHAT, CDR2 FQNNGV. The CDR3 totals 15 residues. CDR3 DNA: TGTGCCAGCAGCTTAGAGGGCGGGGGGGCATCCGAGCAGTACTTC. This gives the protein CASSLEGGGASEQYF.

The chain carries TRBV30 and TRBJ1-2; possible D gene TRBD1, 5 bases. With 0 bases removed from V and 9 bases from J, the gap between germline ends came to 14 bases. The CDR3 has 13 residues. Germline CDR1 is GTSNPN and CDR2 is SVGIG (reference sequence). CDR3 protein: CAWSVGAGSSYTF. CDR3 sequence (DNA): TGTGCCTGGAGTGTTGGGGCAGGGTCAAGCTACACCTTC.

The rearrangement joins TRBV5-8 to TRBJ1-3; 7 bases map to TRBD1. Unmatched junction bases numbered 7, after V lost 4 bases and J lost 6 bases. Per the germline V gene, CDR1 is SGHTS and CDR2 is YDEGEE. There are 14 residues in the CDR3. CDR3 residues: CASSQTGFLNTIYF. The CDR3, as DNA: TGTGCCAGCAGCCAGACAGGGTTTCTAAACACCATATATTTT.

The chain recombines TRBV7-3 with TRBJ2-1; TRBD2 is a possible D gene (7 bases). With 5 bases removed from V and 7 bases from J, the gap between germline ends came to 18 bases. Germline V gene sequence: CDR1 SGHTA, CDR2 FQGTGA. This CDR3 is built from 15 residues. The CDR3 reads CASSATSAQGNEQFF. The CDR3 DNA reads TGTGCCAGCAGCGCAACTAGCGCCCAGGGGAATGAGCAGTTCTTC.

The CDR3 nucleotides are TGCGCCAGCAGCCCGGGACAGGGCTACAATGAGCAGTTCTTC. Its translation is CASSPGQGYNEQFF. The chain recombines TRBV5-1 with TRBJ2-1, with 9 bases fitting TRBD1. The CDR3 is made up of 14 amino acids. Germline V gene lookup returns CDR1 SGHRS and CDR2 YFSETQ. Germline trimming cut 4 bases from V and 3 bases from J; bases unmatched to any gene: 2.

The V gene is TRBV19, the J gene TRBJ1-5, with 7 bases identical to TRBD1. CDR1 is LNHDA, CDR2 SQIVND, per germline (reference sequence). Losses at the gene ends were 6 bases for V and 4 bases for J; bases not matched to a gene: 6. The CDR3 spans 14 residues. The CDR3 protein is CASRWGTVNQPQHF. The CDR3 DNA reads TGTGCCAGTAGATGGGGGACAGTGAATCAGCCCCAGCATTTT.

This chain connects TRBV2 to TRBJ2-4, with TRBD1 identical over 7 bases. Germline-derived CDR1 and CDR2 are SNHLY and FYNNEI. Germline trimming cut 6 bases from V and 2 bases from J; bases unmatched to any gene: 4. This CDR3 region has 14 residues. The CDR3 here is CASRGQVPKNIQYF. The CDR3 region has the DNA TGTGCCAGCAGAGGACAGGTGCCCAAAAACATTCAGTACTTC.

V and J are TRBV6-5 and TRBJ1-4, with D unresolved. CDR1 is MNHEY and CDR2 is SVGAGI in the germline V gene. There are 14 residues in the CDR3. V was pared by 4 bases and J by 5 bases, with 11 bases between. Written as DNA, the CDR3 is TGTGCCAGCAGTTCAGAATACCGAAATGAAAAACTGTTTTTT. It translates to CASSSEYRNEKLFF.

The chain joins TRBV2 to TRBJ1-4, with a tentative D call TRBD1 (5 bases). Germline V CDR1 and CDR2: SNHLY, FYNNEI. The CDR3 length is 14 residues. V was shortened by 4 bases and J by 2 bases, with 8 bases between the two germline ends. Here the CDR3 reads CASSAGSTNEKLFF. In DNA form, the CDR3 reads TGTGCCAGCAGTGCAGGGTCGACTAATGAAAAACTGTTTTTT. Supplemented by reference TRBV2 and TRBJ1-4, the full variable domain reads EPEVTQTPSHQVTQMGQEVILRCVPISNHLYFYWYRQILGQKVEFLVSFYNNEISEKSEIFDDQFSVERPDGSNFTLKIRSTKLEDSAMYFCASSAGSTNEKLFFGSGTQLSVL.

This chain links TRBV5-1 with TRBJ2-7; 9 positions agree with TRBD1. The trim removed 1 base at V and 3 bases at J, leaving 8 bases unmatched. Looked up from germline, CDR1 is SGHRS and CDR2 is YFSETQ. The CDR3 extends over 16 amino acids. Here the CDR3 DNA reads TGCGCCAGCAGCTTGCAGTCGACAGGGGGAGTCTACGAGCAGTACTTC. The encoded protein is CASSLQSTGGVYEQYF. The whole variable domain, remainder taken from reference TRBV5-1 and TRBJ2-7, is KAGVTQTPRYLIKTRGQQVTLSCSPISGHRSVSWYQQTPGQGLQFLFEYFSETQRNKGNFPGRFSGRQFSNSRSEMNVSTLELGDSALYLCASSLQSTGGVYEQYFGPGTRLTVT.

This clone was seen once. J is TRBJ2-1 and V is TRBV19; D is perhaps TRBD2 (6 bases). The CDR3 runs to 17 residues. V was shortened by 0 bases and J by 0 bases, with 12 bases between the two germline ends. From germline, CDR1 is LNHDA and CDR2 SQIVND (reference sequence). The CDR3 DNA sequence: TGTGCCAGTAGTATAGATCGGGCCGGGAGCTCCTACAATGAGCAGTTCTTC. The encoded protein is CASSIDRAGSSYNEQFF.

The chain is built from TRBV12-5 and TRBJ1-6; TRBD1 aligns across 10 bases. CDR1 LGHNT and CDR2 FRNRAP come from the germline V gene. This CDR3 region has 19 residues. The V segment lost 2 bases and the J segment 3 bases; nucleotides outside the gene matches: 10. CDR3 nucleotide sequence: TGTGCTAGTGGTTTGTTAAGACAGGGGGCAGGGATCTATAATTCACCCCTCCACTTT. This codes for CASGLLRQGAGIYNSPLHF.

The chain joins TRBV5-1 to TRBJ2-1; tentatively, D is TRBD1 (6 bases). V lost 1 base, J lost 4 bases, and 12 bases lay in between. Germline V gene sequence: CDR1 SGHRS, CDR2 YFSETQ. This CDR3 contains 15 residues. For the CDR3, the DNA is TGCGCCAGCAGCTTGCAGGGGATGGGGTACAATGAGCAGTTCTTC. Its translation is CASSLQGMGYNEQFF.

In DNA, the CDR3 is TGTGCCAGTACGCGGGGAACTAGCACAGATACGCAGTATTTT. It yields the protein CASTRGTSTDTQYF. The gene calls are TRBV19 and TRBJ2-3; maybe TRBD2 (6 bases). The CDR3 covers 14 residues. Per germline, CDR1 LNHDA and CDR2 SQIVND (reference sequence). The germline V and J ends were trimmed by 7 bases and 0 bases, with 11 bases remaining between them.

The chain couples TRBV5-8 to TRBJ2-1, with 11 nucleotides matching TRBD1. CDR1 and CDR2 (germline): SGHTS, YDEGEE. V lost 4 bases, J lost 0 bases, and 6 bases stayed unmatched. The length of the CDR3 is 17 residues. The CDR3, as DNA: TGTGCCAGCAGCATGCTCGGGACAGGGGGCTCCTACAATGAGCAGTTCTTC. This encodes CASSMLGTGGSYNEQFF.

This chain connects TRBV7-9 to TRBJ2-5, with D perhaps TRBD1 (6 bases). V gave up 2 bases and J gave up 0 bases, with 10 bases separating them. The CDR3 consists of 15 residues. The germline CDR1 and CDR2 sequences are SEHNR and FQNEAQ (reference sequence). The CDR3 reads CASSLRQGNQETQYF. In DNA, the CDR3 is TGTGCCAGCAGCTTACGCCAGGGGAACCAAGAGACCCAGTACTTC.

The J gene is TRBJ1-4, the V gene TRBV2; the D gene is possibly TRBD1 (5 bases). Trimming took off 10 bases at V and 7 bases at J, with 16 bases between the two ends. The germline CDR1 and CDR2 sequences are SNHLY and FYNNEI. The length of the CDR3 is 13 residues. In DNA form, the CDR3 reads TGTGCCAACCAACGGGGGAAGAGTGAAAAACTGTTTTTT. Translated: CANQRGKSEKLFF.

The chain carries TRBV5-4 and TRBJ2-5, with 9 bases identical to TRBD2. Germline loops: CDR1 SGHNT, CDR2 YYREEE (reference sequence). The J segment lost 2 bases and the V segment lost 9 bases, leaving 8 bases of the junction unmatched. CDR3 length equals 14 residues. The CDR3 coding sequence is TGTGCCATGGGGAGTAGCGGGGGACAAGAGACCCAGTACTTC. It encodes CAMGSSGGQETQYF.

The rearrangement joins TRBV5-4 to TRBJ2-3; TRBD2 matches at 9 bases. The CDR3 runs to 16 residues. Germline lookup yields CDR1 SGHNT and CDR2 YYREEE (reference sequence). V dropped 0 bases and J dropped 8; count of bases not matched to a gene: 10. Here the CDR3 DNA reads TGTGCCAGCAGCTTGGGAGGTAGCGGGAGTAGGGGTACGCAGTATTTT. It is translated as CASSLGGSGSRGTQYF.

The chain employs TRBV6-1 and TRBJ1-3; no definite D call. The length of the CDR3 is 12 residues. The germline CDR1 and CDR2 sequences are MNHNS and SASEGT. Trimming shortened V by 2 bases and J by 4 bases, and 3 bases separated the two germline ends. DNA of the CDR3: TGTGCCAGCAGTGAACGGGGAAACACCATATATTTT. Translation: CASSERGNTIYF.

This rearrangement joins TRBV6-2 or TRBV6-3 to TRBJ1-2; D unclear. The CDR3 extends over 12 amino acids. Trimming took 6 bases from V and 4 from J, leaving 9 bases between them. CDR1 is MNHEY, CDR2 SVGEGT, per germline. CDR3 sequence reads: CASSLAGYGYTF. As DNA, the CDR3 is TGTGCCAGCAGCCTCGCGGGCTATGGCTACACCTTC.

The rearrangement links TRBV7-3 to TRBJ2-2; D call uncertain. The germline V gene has CDR1 SGHTA and CDR2 FQGTGA. The V and J ends lost 0 bases and 3 bases respectively, with 8 bases between them. This CDR3 has 15 amino acids. The CDR3 sequence: CASSLTAAYTGELFF. In DNA, the CDR3 is TGTGCCAGCAGCTTAACGGCCGCCTACACCGGGGAGCTGTTTTTT. Supplemented by reference TRBV7-3 and TRBJ2-2, the full variable domain reads GAGVSQTPSNKVTEKGKYVELRCDPISGHTALYWYRQSLGQGPEFLIYFQGTGAADDSGLPNDRFFAVRPEGSVSTLKIQRTERGDSAVYLCASSLTAAYTGELFFGEGSRLTVL.

The chain has TRBV10-1 and TRBJ2-5; 15 bases align to TRBD2. This CDR3 spans 15 amino acids. Germline lookup yields CDR1 WNHNN and CDR2 SYGVQD (reference sequence). Germline trimming cut 5 bases from V and 4 bases from J; bases unmatched to any gene: 2. CDR3 coding DNA: TGCGCCAGCAGTTCGGGACTAGCGGGGGGAGAGACCCAGTACTTC. This gives the protein CASSSGLAGGETQYF.

The chain combines TRBV10-3 with TRBJ1-1, with 7 bases lining up with TRBD1. Germline CDR1 ENHRY, CDR2 SYGVKD. V trimming: 6 bases; J trimming: 5 bases; junction bases outside the gene matches: 9. This CDR3 has 14 residues. CDR3 residues: CAISPDRERTEAFF. For the CDR3, the DNA is TGTGCCATCAGCCCTGACAGGGAGAGGACTGAAGCTTTCTTT.

This clone was seen a single time. The CDR3 loop reads CASRSIGQGQGGYTF. The CDR3 DNA is TGTGCCAGCAGATCTATCGGACAGGGGCAAGGCGGCTACACCTTC. V is TRBV6-5 and J is TRBJ1-2; 9 bases are a match to TRBD1. Trimming cost V 6 bases and J 8 bases; bases outside gene matches: 13. The CDR3 is made up of 15 amino acids. The V gene's germline CDR1 is MNHEY and CDR2 SVGAGI.

The genes are TRBV18 and TRBJ2-7; 10 bases align to TRBD1. The CDR3 is 15 residues long. V shed 2 bases and J 6 bases; nucleotides not matched to a gene: 7. Per the germline V gene, CDR1 is KGHSH and CDR2 is LQKENI. CDR3 sequence (DNA): TGTGCCAGCTCACCAGGGACAGGGGTAGCGGGCGAGCAGTACGTC. This sequence encodes CASSPGTGVAGEQYV.

The rearrangement links TRBV29-1 to TRBJ2-5, with 7 bases aligning to TRBD2. The V segment lost 7 bases and the J segment 7 bases; nucleotides outside the gene matches: 6. The CDR3 has 11 amino acids. In germline, CDR1 is SQVTM, CDR2 ANQGSEA. The CDR3 loop reads CSGGGAGTQYF. The CDR3 DNA follows: TGCAGCGGGGGAGGGGCAGGGACCCAGTACTTC.

V is TRBV6-6 and J is TRBJ1-5; 10 bases match TRBD1. The V segment lost 5 bases and the J segment 3 bases; nucleotides outside the gene matches: 1. This CDR3 has 14 residues. Germline lookup yields CDR1 MNHNY and CDR2 SVGAGI (reference sequence). The CDR3 DNA reads TGTGCCAGCAGTGGGACAGGGGACAATCAGCCCCAGCATTTT. Protein: CASSGTGDNQPQHF.